This TCR beta chain is drawn from a study of CD8 T cells in ankylosing spondylitis. Study results and caveats: Seemingly characteristic of ankylosing spondylitis blood was a TCR beta motif consisting of about 8 highly homologous variants. Reports of some motif variants in reactive arthritis synovial fluid and blood predate this one.

In this sample, this clonotype turned up many times. Its antigen is not known. TCRdb re-called the 5' RACE reads with MiXCR, one entry per CDR3 protein. This table holds fewer than 200,000 distinct CDR3 sequences, about 16% found once. From germline, CDR1 is GTSNPN and CDR2 SVGIG (reference sequence). The V end was cut by 3 bases, the J end by 0 bases, with 7 bases between. CDR3 length: 13 amino acids. The chain is built from TRBV30 and TRBJ2-3, with unresolved D. The source material was blood, either unsorted or a sorted T cell fraction (not recorded which). This clonotype originated in a male donor with ankylosing spondylitis or in good health (not recorded which). The CDR3 bases are TGTGCCTGGAGCATGGCAAGCACAGATACGCAGTATTTT. It codes for CAWSMASTDTQYF.